A selection of T cell receptor beta chains follows, all from one sample in a study of cytomegalovirus exposure and HLA in healthy donors. Sequencing was performed with immunoSEQ multiplex PCR; in TCRdb, only in-frame clones are kept and a portion is missing. The top ten hold under 0.6% of the sample, which has 170,000 or so clones, roughly 80% seen once. Material for sequencing was PBMCs. The receptors here all came from a woman in her forties or fifties in good health and CMV-seronegative. Both conserved end residues are part of each CDR3. The order of the fields is clone size, D gene, CDR3 length, V gene, CDR3 protein. The D gene is left open where the match is weak. Clone size is given for some rows only: seen once, a few or many times, or a class if the clone is expanded.

-	TRBD2	14	TRBV4-1	CASSPGGGPGELFF
few	TRBD1	14	TRBV11-3	CASRPGQGTGELFF
-	TRBD1	14	TRBV19	CASSRTGATYEQYF
-	TRBD2	15	TRBV27	CASSFISGRGETQYF
few	-	14	TRBV27	CASSLYAETYEQYF
-	TRBD2	19	TRBV4-3	CASSQRLATGIETYNEQFF
-	-	13	TRBV5-8	CASSFGSSYEQYF
-	-	12	TRBV21-1	CASRHGADTQYF
once	TRBD1	14	TRBV18	CASSPPQGENTIYF
-	TRBD1	15	TRBV28	CASSSTGLSSYEQYF
-	-	11	TRBV5-8	CASSSRGEQYF
-	-	13	TRBV27	CASSFSGIQPQHF